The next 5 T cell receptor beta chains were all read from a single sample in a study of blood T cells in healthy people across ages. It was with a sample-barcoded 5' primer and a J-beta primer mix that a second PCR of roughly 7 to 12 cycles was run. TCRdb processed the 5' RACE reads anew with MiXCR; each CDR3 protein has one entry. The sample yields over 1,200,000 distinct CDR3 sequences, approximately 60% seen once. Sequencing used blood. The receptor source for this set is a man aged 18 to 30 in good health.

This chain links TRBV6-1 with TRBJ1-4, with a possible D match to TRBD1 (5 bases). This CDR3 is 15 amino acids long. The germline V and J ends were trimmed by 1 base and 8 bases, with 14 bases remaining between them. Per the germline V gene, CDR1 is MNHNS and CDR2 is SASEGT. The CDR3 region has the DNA TGTGCCAGCAGTGAAGTGCTGGGGGTAGGAGAAAAACTGTTTTTT. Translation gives CASSEVLGVGEKLFF.

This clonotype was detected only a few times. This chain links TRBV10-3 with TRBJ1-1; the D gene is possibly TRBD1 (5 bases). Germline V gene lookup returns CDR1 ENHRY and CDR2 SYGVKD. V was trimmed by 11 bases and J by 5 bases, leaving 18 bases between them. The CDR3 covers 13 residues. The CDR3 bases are TGTGCCTCCTCGAACGGGGGGAGGACTGAAGCTTTCTTT. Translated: CASSNGGRTEAFF.

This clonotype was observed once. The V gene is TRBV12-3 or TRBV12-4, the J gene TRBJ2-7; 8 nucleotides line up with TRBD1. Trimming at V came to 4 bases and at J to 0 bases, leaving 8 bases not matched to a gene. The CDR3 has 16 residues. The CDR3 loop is CASSSPTGALSYEQYF. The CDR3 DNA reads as TGTGCCAGCAGTTCCCCGACAGGGGCGCTCTCCTACGAGCAGTACTTC.

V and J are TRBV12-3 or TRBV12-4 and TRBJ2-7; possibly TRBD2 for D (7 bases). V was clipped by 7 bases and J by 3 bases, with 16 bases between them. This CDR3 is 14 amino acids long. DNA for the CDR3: TGTGCCAGCACCCTAGGGGGGGGCCTCTACGAGCAGTACTTC. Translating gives CASTLGGGLYEQYF.

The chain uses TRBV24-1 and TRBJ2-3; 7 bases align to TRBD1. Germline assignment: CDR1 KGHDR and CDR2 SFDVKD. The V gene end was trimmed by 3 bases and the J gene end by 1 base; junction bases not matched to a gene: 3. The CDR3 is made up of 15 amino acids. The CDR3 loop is CATSDADRGTDTQYF. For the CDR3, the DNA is TGTGCCACCAGTGATGCCGACAGGGGCACAGATACGCAGTATTTT.